Presented here are 13 T cell receptor beta chains from one specimen sequenced in a study of blood T cells in healthy people across ages. Sample-barcoded 5' priming and a J-beta primer mix drove a second PCR of roughly 7 to 11 cycles. TCRdb re-called the 5' RACE reads through MiXCR, storing one row per CDR3 protein. This repertoire shows around 1.5 million distinct CDR3 sequences, around 36% found once; its top ten account for around 10%. Sequencing input: blood. The receptor set was obtained from a woman in her twenties or thirties in good health.

This clonotype came up a few times. The V call is TRBV3-1, the J call TRBJ1-3, with D hard to call. CDR1 and CDR2 (germline): LGHDT, YNNKEL (reference sequence). The CDR3 is 11 residues long. Trimming took off 3 bases at V and 8 bases at J, with 5 bases between the two ends. CDR3 protein: CASSQGDTIYF. The CDR3 nucleotides are TGTGCCAGCAGCCAGGGTGACACCATATATTTT. Variable domain in full (rest from reference TRBV3-1 and TRBJ1-3): DTAVSQTPKYLVTQMGNDKSIKCEQNLGHDTMYWYKQDSKKFLKIMFSYNNKELIINETVPNRFSPKSPDKAHLNLHINSLELGDSAVYFCASSQGDTIYFGEGSWLTVV.

The chain employs TRBV2 and TRBJ2-7; tentatively, D is TRBD1 (5 bases). The CDR3 consists of 18 residues. Trimming shortened V by 2 bases and J by 0 bases, and 20 bases separated the two germline ends. Germline assignment: CDR1 SNHLY and CDR2 FYNNEI. The CDR3 DNA reads as TGTGCCAGCAGTGAAATACGTGACAGTGTCCTGAGCTCCTACGAGCAGTACTTC. It encodes CASSEIRDSVLSSYEQYF. Using reference TRBV2 and TRBJ2-7 for the parts outside the CDR3, the full variable domain is EPEVTQTPSHQVTQMGQEVILRCVPISNHLYFYWYRQILGQKVEFLVSFYNNEISEKSEIFDDQFSVERPDGSNFTLKIRSTKLEDSAMYFCASSEIRDSVLSSYEQYFGPGTRLTVT.

Concerning this clonotype: A much larger clonotype is one base distant, so this may be a read error. V usage is TRBV20-1 and J usage is TRBJ2-5; a possible D gene is TRBD2 (6 bases). The CDR3 covers 15 residues. Germline-derived CDR1 and CDR2 are DFQATT and SNEGSKA (reference sequence). V gave up 2 bases and J gave up 3 bases, with 16 bases separating them. The CDR3 sequence is CSARRGNLGKETQYF. The CDR3 region has the DNA TGCAGTGCTAGACGGGGGAACCTGGGGAAAGAGACCCAGTACTTC.

V and J are TRBV30 and TRBJ1-5; TRBD1 matches at 8 bases. With V trimmed by 2 bases and J by 0 bases, 3 bases remained unmatched. This CDR3 spans 15 amino acids. The germline V gene has CDR1 GTSNPN and CDR2 SVGIG (reference sequence). This chain's CDR3 is CAWSTGGDSNQPQHF. The CDR3 DNA follows: TGTGCCTGGAGTACAGGGGGTGATAGCAATCAGCCCCAGCATTTT.

This clonotype was detected many times. The chain recombines TRBV28 with TRBJ2-7; no firm D call. CDR1 is MDHEN and CDR2 is SYDVKM in the germline V gene. The ends were cut back, 6 bases at V and 3 bases at J, with 9 bases in the middle. The CDR3 length is 12 residues. CDR3: CASRIKGYEQYF. The CDR3, as DNA: TGTGCCAGCAGGATCAAGGGCTACGAGCAGTACTTC.

The sample holds a few counts of this clonotype. The gene calls are TRBV11-1 and TRBJ2-1; 8 nucleotides match TRBD2. This CDR3 contains 15 residues. V lost 5 bases, J lost 9 bases, and 12 bases stayed unmatched. CDR1 SGHAT and CDR2 FQDESV come from the germline V gene (reference sequence). The CDR3 region is CASSAQLAEGGEQFF. DNA of the CDR3: TGTGCCAGCAGCGCCCAACTAGCGGAGGGGGGTGAGCAGTTCTTC.

The chain uses TRBV7-2 and TRBJ2-1; D is unresolved. CDR1 SGHTA and CDR2 FQGNSA come from the germline V gene. The V end lost 2 bases, the J end lost 8 bases, and 10 bases lay between the germline ends. CDR3 length: 13 amino acids. The CDR3 DNA follows: TGTACCAGCAGCTTAATTCCTTTGGATGAGCAGTTCTTC. Amino acid sequence: CTSSLIPLDEQFF. Drawing the rest from reference TRBV7-2 and TRBJ2-1, the complete variable domain is GAGVSQSPSNKVTEKGKDVELRCDPISGHTALYWYRQSLGQGLEFLIYFQGNSAPDKSGLPSDRFSAERTGGSVSTLTIQRTQQEDSAVYLCTSSLIPLDEQFFGPGTRLTVL.

This clonotype was counted a few times. The J gene is TRBJ2-3, the V gene TRBV29-1, with TRBD1 matching over 10 bases. CDR1 SQVTM and CDR2 ANQGSEA come from the germline V gene. After removal of 6 bases from V and 1 base from J, the junction contained 10 bases not matched to a gene. This CDR3 contains 16 residues. Written as DNA, the CDR3 is TGCAGCGTCTATTCCGGGACAGGGGATGGCACAGATACGCAGTATTTT. Its translation is CSVYSGTGDGTDTQYF.

The CDR3 region is CASSLSGGGIADTQYF. The CDR3 coding sequence is TGTGCCAGCAGTTTATCCGGGGGCGGGATCGCAGATACGCAGTATTTT. V and J are TRBV27 and TRBJ2-3, with D perhaps given as TRBD1 or TRBD2 (6 bases each). There are 16 residues in the CDR3. Germline V lookup: CDR1 MNHEY, CDR2 SMNVEV (reference sequence). The V gene lost 0 bases and the J gene lost 4 bases, with 14 bases spanning the gap.

The rearrangement joins TRBV20-1 to TRBJ2-3, with D perhaps TRBD1 (6 bases). Trimming removed 2 bases from V and 2 bases from J, with 11 bases in between. This CDR3 contains 14 residues. Germline V lookup: CDR1 DFQATT, CDR2 SNEGSKA (reference sequence). The CDR3, as DNA: TGCAGTGCTAGAAGGGGGTCGCACACAGATACGCAGTATTTT. This sequence encodes CSARRGSHTDTQYF.

This clonotype appeared once. J is TRBJ2-4 and V is TRBV30; possible D gene TRBD2, 5 bases. The J call is doubtful: the DNA matches TRBJ2-7 better. Germline assignment: CDR1 GTSNPN and CDR2 SVGIG (reference sequence). This CDR3 region has 14 residues. CDR3 residues: CAWARRASGNEQYF. The CDR3, as DNA: TGTGCCTGGGCCCGTAGGGCGAGCGGCAACGAGCAGTACTTC.

This clonotype has only a few counts. CDR3 loop: CATSRAQGARSYEQYF. For the CDR3, the DNA is TGTGCCACCAGCAGAGCGCAGGGGGCGCGCTCCTACGAGCAGTACTTC. The rearrangement uses TRBV15 and TRBJ2-7; TRBD1 matches at 8 bases. The V and J ends lost 1 base and 0 bases, in that order; junction bases with no gene match: 5. This CDR3 contains 16 residues. CDR1 LNHNV and CDR2 YYDKDF come from the germline V gene (reference sequence).

This clonotype was detected a few times. The genes are TRBV3-1 and TRBJ2-3, with D possibly matching TRBD1 (5 bases). This CDR3 has 15 amino acids. From germline, CDR1 is LGHDT and CDR2 YNNKEL (reference sequence). V lost 0 bases to trimming and J lost 1 base, with 8 bases between them. CDR3 protein: CASSQEQDRTDTQYF. In DNA form, the CDR3 reads TGTGCCAGCAGCCAAGAACAGGATCGCACAGATACGCAGTATTTT.